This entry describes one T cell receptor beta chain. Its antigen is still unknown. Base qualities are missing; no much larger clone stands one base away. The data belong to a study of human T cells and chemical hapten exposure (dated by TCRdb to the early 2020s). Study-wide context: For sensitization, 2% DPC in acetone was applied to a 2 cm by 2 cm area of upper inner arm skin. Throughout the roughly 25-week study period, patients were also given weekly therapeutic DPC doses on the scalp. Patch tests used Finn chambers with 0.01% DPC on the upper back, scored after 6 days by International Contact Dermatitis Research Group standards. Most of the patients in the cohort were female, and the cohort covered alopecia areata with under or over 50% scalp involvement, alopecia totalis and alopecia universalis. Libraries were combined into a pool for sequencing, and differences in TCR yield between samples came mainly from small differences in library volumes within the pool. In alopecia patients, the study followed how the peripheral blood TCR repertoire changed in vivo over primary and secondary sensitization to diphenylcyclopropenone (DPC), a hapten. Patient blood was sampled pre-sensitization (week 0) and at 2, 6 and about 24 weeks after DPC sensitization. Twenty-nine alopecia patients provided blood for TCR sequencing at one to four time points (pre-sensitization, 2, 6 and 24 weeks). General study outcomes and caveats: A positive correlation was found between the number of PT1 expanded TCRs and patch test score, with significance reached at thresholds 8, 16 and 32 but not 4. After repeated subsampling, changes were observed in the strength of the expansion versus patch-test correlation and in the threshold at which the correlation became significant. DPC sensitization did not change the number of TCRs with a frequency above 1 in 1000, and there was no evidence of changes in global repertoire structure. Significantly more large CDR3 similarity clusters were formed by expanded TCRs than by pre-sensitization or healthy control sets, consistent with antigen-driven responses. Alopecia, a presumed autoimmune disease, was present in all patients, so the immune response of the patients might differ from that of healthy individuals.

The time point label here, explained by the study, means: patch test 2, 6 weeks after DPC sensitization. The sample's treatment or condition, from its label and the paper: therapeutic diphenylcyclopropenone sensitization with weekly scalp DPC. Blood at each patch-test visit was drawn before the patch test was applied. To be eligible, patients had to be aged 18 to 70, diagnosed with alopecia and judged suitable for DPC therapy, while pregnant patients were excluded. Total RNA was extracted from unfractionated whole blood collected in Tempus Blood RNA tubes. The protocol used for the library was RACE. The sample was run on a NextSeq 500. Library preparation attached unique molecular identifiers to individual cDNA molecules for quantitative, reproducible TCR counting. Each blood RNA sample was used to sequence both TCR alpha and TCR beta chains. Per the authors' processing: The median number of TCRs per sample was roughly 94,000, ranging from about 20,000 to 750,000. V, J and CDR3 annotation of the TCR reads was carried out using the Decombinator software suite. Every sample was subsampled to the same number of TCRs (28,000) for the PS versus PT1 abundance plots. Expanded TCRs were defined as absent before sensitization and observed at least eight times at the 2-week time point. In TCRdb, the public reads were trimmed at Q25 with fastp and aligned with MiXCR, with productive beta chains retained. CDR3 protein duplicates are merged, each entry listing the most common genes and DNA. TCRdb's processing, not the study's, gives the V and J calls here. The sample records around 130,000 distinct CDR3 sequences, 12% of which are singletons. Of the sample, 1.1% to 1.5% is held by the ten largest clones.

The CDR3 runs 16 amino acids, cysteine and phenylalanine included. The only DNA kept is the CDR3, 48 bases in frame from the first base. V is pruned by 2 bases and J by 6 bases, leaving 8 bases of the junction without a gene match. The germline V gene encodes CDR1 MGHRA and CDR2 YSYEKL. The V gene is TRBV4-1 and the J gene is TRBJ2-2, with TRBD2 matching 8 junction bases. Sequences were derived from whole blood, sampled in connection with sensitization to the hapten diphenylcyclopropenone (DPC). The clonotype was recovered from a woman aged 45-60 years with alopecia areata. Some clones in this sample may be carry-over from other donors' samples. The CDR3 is CASSQQPSGYAGELFF. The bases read TGCGCCAGCAGCCAACAGCCTAGCGGGTATGCCGGGGAGCTGTTTTTT.